The 27 T cell receptor beta chains reported below all come from one sample, sequenced in a study of CD8 T cells in Susac syndrome. RNA amounts of 0.5 to 1 ug underwent reverse transcription with random hexamers. TCRdb re-derived calls from the immunoSEQ multiplex PCR reads in MiXCR, one entry per CDR3 protein. This sample has about 25,000 distinct CDR3 sequences, with 94% found just once. The sequenced sample was CD8+ T cells from PBMCs. The origin of the receptors is a human donor in good health.

The chain links TRBV6-5 to TRBJ2-1, with TRBD1 as a possible D gene (5 bases). Trimming removed 5 bases from V and 4 bases from J, with 12 bases in between. The CDR3 covers 14 residues. Germline CDR1 reads MNHEY; CDR2 reads SVGAGI. For the CDR3, the DNA is TGTGCCAGCAGTCACGTGGGGCGGTACAATGAGCAGTTCTTC. As protein: CASSHVGRYNEQFF.

The J gene is TRBJ1-1, the V gene TRBV5-4, with no clear D. This CDR3 is built from 13 residues. CDR1 SGHNT and CDR2 YYREEE come from the germline V gene (reference sequence). Deletions cut 3 bases from V and 4 bases from J, with 10 bases between. The CDR3 nucleotides are TGTGCCAGCAGCTCCGCGGGCGGCACTGAAGCTTTCTTT. Translating gives CASSSAGGTEAFF.

This rearrangement joins TRBV12-3 or TRBV12-4 to TRBJ1-3; D uncertain. Trimming pared 3 bases from V and 9 bases from J, leaving 15 bases between. This CDR3 has 14 residues. In DNA form, the CDR3 reads TGTGCCAGCAGTTTTACCGGGCCTGAGGGCACCATATATTTT. It translates to CASSFTGPEGTIYF.

The rearrangement uses TRBV6-5 and TRBJ1-1; D is unclear. V was shortened by 2 bases and J by 5 bases, with 9 bases between the two germline ends. Germline CDR1 and CDR2: MNHEY and SVGAGI. This CDR3 spans 13 amino acids. The CDR3 region is CASSYTVETEAFF. The CDR3 coding sequence is TGTGCCAGCAGTTACACCGTGGAGACTGAAGCTTTCTTT.

The chain carries TRBV6-2 or TRBV6-3 and TRBJ2-7; TRBD1 agrees at 8 bases. V shed 1 base and J 0 bases; nucleotides not matched to a gene: 20. The length of the CDR3 is 21 residues. CDR1 MNHEY and CDR2 SVGEGT come from the germline V gene. The CDR3: CASSYFTDRAFASVSSYEQYF. In DNA form, the CDR3 reads TGTGCCAGCAGTTACTTCACGGACAGGGCTTTCGCTAGCGTTAGCTCCTACGAGCAGTACTTC.

The chain is built from TRBV5-1 and TRBJ2-7; 7 nucleotides agree with TRBD1. CDR1 is SGHRS and CDR2 is YFSETQ in the germline V gene. This CDR3 contains 14 residues. J gave up 2 bases and V 0 bases, and 2 bases lay outside the gene matches. In nucleotides, the CDR3 is TGCGCCAGCAGCTTGGAGGGGGCTACCTACGAGCAGTACTTC. It translates to CASSLEGATYEQYF. Filled out from reference TRBV5-1 and TRBJ2-7, the complete variable domain reads KAGVTQTPRYLIKTRGQQVTLSCSPISGHRSVSWYQQTPGQGLQFLFEYFSETQRNKGNFPGRFSGRQFSNSRSEMNVSTLELGDSALYLCASSLEGATYEQYFGPGTRLTVT.

The chain recombines TRBV29-1 with TRBJ2-7, with D tentatively TRBD1 (5 bases). The CDR3 covers 11 residues. Trimming stripped 1 base from V and 12 bases from J, with 13 bases between. Germline-derived CDR1 and CDR2 are SQVTM and ANQGSEA. Here the CDR3 reads CSVEASGLRYF. The CDR3 DNA sequence: TGCAGCGTTGAAGCCTCAGGGTTGAGGTACTTC.

The rearrangement joins TRBV6-1 to TRBJ1-5; D call uncertain. The CDR3 covers 12 residues. The V end was cut by 1 base, the J end by 6 bases, with 4 bases between. Germline assignment: CDR1 MNHNS and CDR2 SASEGT. CDR3 bases: TGTGCCAGCAGTGAAGATGGTCAGCCCCAGCATTTT. Encoded protein: CASSEDGQPQHF.

The chain carries TRBV19 and TRBJ2-2; D remains unclear. The CDR3 totals 12 residues. Germline V CDR1 and CDR2: LNHDA, SQIVND (reference sequence). V was trimmed by 3 bases and J by 6 bases, leaving 5 bases between them. The CDR3 nucleotides are TGTGCCAGTAGTATTTCCTCCGGGGAGCTGTTTTTT. It encodes CASSISSGELFF.

The rearrangement joins TRBV9 to TRBJ1-2; D unresolved. V was pared by 6 bases and J by 4 bases, with 13 bases between. In germline, CDR1 is SGDLS, CDR2 YYNGEE. This CDR3 is built from 13 residues. The CDR3 here is CASKGMGSYGYTF. The DNA of the CDR3 is TGTGCCAGCAAAGGGATGGGGAGCTATGGCTACACCTTC.

V usage is TRBV29-1 and J usage is TRBJ2-1; TRBD1 is a possible D gene (6 bases). Germline values: CDR1 SQVTM, CDR2 ANQGSEA. This CDR3 spans 14 amino acids. Trimming shortened V by 0 bases and J by 5 bases, and 11 bases separated the two germline ends. CDR3 nucleotide sequence: TGCAGCGTTGAAGATTGGGACATCAACAATGAGCAGTTCTTC. Translated: CSVEDWDINNEQFF.

This rearrangement joins TRBV19 to TRBJ2-2, with D uncertain. The CDR3 is made up of 12 amino acids. The germline V and J ends were trimmed by 7 bases and 1 base, with 4 bases remaining between them. Germline CDR1 reads LNHDA; CDR2 reads SQIVND (reference sequence). The CDR3: CASTKNTGELFF. DNA of the CDR3: TGTGCCAGTACAAAGAACACCGGGGAGCTGTTTTTT.

This clonotype was counted once. CDR3 region: CSATPLGGDLTEAFF. The CDR3 region has the DNA TGCAGTGCTACTCCCCTAGGAGGGGATCTCACTGAAGCTTTCTTT. V and J are TRBV20-1 and TRBJ1-1, with D maybe TRBD1 (5 bases). Germline CDR1 reads DFQATT; CDR2 reads SNEGSKA (reference sequence). Trimming removed 4 bases at V and 4 bases at J, with 19 bases between. The CDR3 is 15 residues long.

V gene TRBV29-1 combines with J gene TRBJ1-2; D is ambiguous. This CDR3 comprises 11 residues. Per germline, CDR1 SQVTM and CDR2 ANQGSEA. Trimming cost V 2 bases and J 5 bases, with 6 bases left between them. This CDR3 reads CSVELEYGYTF. The CDR3 DNA follows: TGCAGCGTTGAATTGGAGTATGGCTACACCTTC.

This clonotype is a singleton in its sample. The chain recombines TRBV6-2 or TRBV6-3 with TRBJ2-7, with 10 bases that match TRBD1. CDR3 length equals 14 residues. V trimming: 7 bases; J trimming: 5 bases; junction bases outside the gene matches: 8. The V gene's germline CDR1 is MNHEY and CDR2 SVGEGT. CDR3 loop: CASTLQGTGDEQYF. The CDR3 region has the DNA TGTGCCAGCACCTTACAGGGGACAGGGGACGAGCAGTACTTC.

The chain has TRBV27 and TRBJ2-1, with TRBD1 matching over 10 bases. The V gene's germline CDR1 is MNHEY and CDR2 SMNVEV (reference sequence). This CDR3 region has 15 residues. V was clipped by 4 bases and J by 7 bases; unmatched bases: 7. CDR3 loop: CASSSPGTGVNEQFF. CDR3 coding DNA: TGTGCCAGCAGTTCACCCGGGACAGGGGTGAATGAGCAGTTCTTC.

In its sample, this clonotype was seen once. The chain uses TRBV14 and TRBJ1-1, with D maybe TRBD1 (5 bases). Germline V gene sequence: CDR1 SGHDN, CDR2 FVKESK. Trimming shortened V by 1 base and J by 4 bases, and 19 bases separated the two germline ends. CDR3 length: 17 residues. The CDR3 sequence: CASSQVGWGGSVTEAFF. DNA for the CDR3: TGTGCCAGCAGCCAAGTGGGCTGGGGGGGAAGCGTCACTGAAGCTTTCTTT.

CDR3 nucleotide sequence: TGTGCCAGCAGTTTAGGAGGGGGCGGGAAGACCCAGTACTTC. Encoded protein: CASSLGGGGKTQYF. This chain uses TRBV27 with TRBJ2-5, with D perhaps matching TRBD1 (7 bases). Germline V gene data show CDR1 as MNHEY and CDR2 as SMNVEV (reference sequence). V lost 2 bases, J lost 6 bases, and 13 bases lay in between. The CDR3 is 14 amino acids.

This clonotype was seen only once. The J gene is TRBJ1-2, the V gene TRBV29-1, with a tentative D call TRBD1 (5 bases). Germline V CDR1 and CDR2: SQVTM, ANQGSEA. This CDR3 has 14 residues. Trimming left V 2 bases short and J 4 bases short, with 14 bases between. In DNA form, the CDR3 reads TGCAGCGTTGAACCGGCAGGGAGGGGCTATGGCTACACCTTC. Protein product: CSVEPAGRGYGYTF.

The chain links TRBV21-1 to TRBJ1-5. TRBV21-1 is classified as a pseudogene. The CDR3 contains 16 residues. CDR3: CASSNYDIISNQPQHF. The CDR3 DNA is TGTGCCAGCAGCAACTATGACATCATTAGCAATCAGCCCCAGCATTTT.

The chain is built from TRBV3-1 and TRBJ2-7; no clear D. This CDR3 comprises 11 residues. Looked up from germline, CDR1 is LGHDT and CDR2 is YNNKEL (reference sequence). The germline V and J ends were trimmed by 2 bases and 7 bases, with 6 bases remaining between them. CDR3 bases: TGTGCCAGCAGCCAATTGAGGGAGCAGTACTTC. Translating it yields CASSQLREQYF.

The V call is TRBV3-1, the J call TRBJ2-7; D possibly matches TRBD1 or TRBD2 (5 bases each). This CDR3 is built from 14 residues. V was shortened by 3 bases and J by 0 bases, with 9 bases between the two germline ends. CDR1 is LGHDT, CDR2 YNNKEL, per germline (reference sequence). The DNA of the CDR3 is TGTGCCAGCAGCCAGCAGAGGGGCTCCTACGAGCAGTACTTC. Amino acid sequence: CASSQQRGSYEQYF.

The chain uses TRBV5-1 and TRBJ1-1; 9 bases are shared with TRBD1. CDR1 SGHRS and CDR2 YFSETQ come from the germline V gene. Trimming removed 6 bases from V and 1 base from J; junction bases left unmatched: 4. The CDR3 totals 14 residues. In nucleotides, the CDR3 is TGCGCCAGCACCTGGGGACAGGGGAACACTGAAGCTTTCTTT. This gives the protein CASTWGQGNTEAFF.

The chain is built from TRBV6-1 and TRBJ1-5, with D uncertain. Deletions cut 5 bases from V and 0 bases from J, with 8 bases between. The CDR3 spans 14 residues. Germline-derived CDR1 and CDR2 are MNHNS and SASEGT. The CDR3 DNA reads TGTGCCAGCAGTCCTCGGGCTAGCAATCAGCCCCAGCATTTT. Protein sequence: CASSPRASNQPQHF.

This sequence joins TRBV7-2 and TRBJ2-1; D uncertain. The V and J ends lost 0 bases and 12 bases respectively, with 9 bases between them. Germline V gene lookup returns CDR1 SGHTA and CDR2 FQGNSA. This CDR3 region has 12 residues. Here the CDR3 reads CASSLAAEGQFF. The CDR3, as DNA: TGTGCCAGCAGCTTAGCTGCGGAAGGGCAGTTCTTC. Full variable domain (remainder filled in from reference TRBV7-2 and TRBJ2-1): GAGVSQSPSNKVTEKGKDVELRCDPISGHTALYWYRQSLGQGLEFLIYFQGNSAPDKSGLPSDRFSAERTGGSVSTLTIQRTQQEDSAVYLCASSLAAEGQFFGPGTRLTVL.

The J gene is TRBJ2-2, the V gene TRBV12-3 or TRBV12-4; D remains ambiguous. V lost 3 bases to trimming and J lost 6 bases, with 5 bases between them. This CDR3 region has 12 residues. CDR3: CASSFLPGELFF. The DNA for the CDR3 is TGTGCCAGCAGTTTCCTCCCCGGGGAGCTGTTTTTT.

The J gene is TRBJ2-1, the V gene TRBV19; D remains unclear. Looked up from germline, CDR1 is LNHDA and CDR2 is SQIVND (reference sequence). The CDR3 is made up of 14 amino acids. The V end lost 6 bases, the J end lost 0 bases, and 9 bases lay between the germline ends. The CDR3 sequence is CASSPRSSYNEQFF. In DNA form, the CDR3 reads TGTGCCAGTAGCCCCAGGAGCTCCTACAATGAGCAGTTCTTC.